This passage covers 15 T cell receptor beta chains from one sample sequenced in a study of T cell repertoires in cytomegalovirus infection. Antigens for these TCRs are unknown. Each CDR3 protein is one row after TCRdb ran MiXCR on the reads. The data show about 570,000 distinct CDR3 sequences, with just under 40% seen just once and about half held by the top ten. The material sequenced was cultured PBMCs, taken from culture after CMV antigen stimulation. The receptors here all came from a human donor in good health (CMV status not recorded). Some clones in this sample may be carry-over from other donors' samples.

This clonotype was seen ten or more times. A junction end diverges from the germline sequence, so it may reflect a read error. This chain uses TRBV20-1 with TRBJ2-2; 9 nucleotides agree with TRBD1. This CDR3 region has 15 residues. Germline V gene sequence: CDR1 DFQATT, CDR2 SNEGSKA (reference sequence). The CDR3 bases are TGCAGTGCGAGAGGGACAGGGTTGGGCACCGGGGAGCTGTTTTTT. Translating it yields CSARGTGLGTGELFF.

The CDR3 here is CASSLGREGLNEQFF. In DNA, the CDR3 is TGTGCCAGCAGCTTGGGGCGGGAGGGCCTAAATGAGCAGTTCTTC. This chain connects TRBV7-2 to TRBJ2-1, with 9 bases aligning to TRBD2. Germline lookup yields CDR1 SGHTA and CDR2 FQGNSA. V lost 3 bases and J lost 7; bases outside the gene matches: 7. This CDR3 is built from 15 residues. Variable domain in full (rest from reference TRBV7-2 and TRBJ2-1): GAGVSQSPSNKVTEKGKDVELRCDPISGHTALYWYRQSLGQGLEFLIYFQGNSAPDKSGLPSDRFSAERTGGSVSTLTIQRTQQEDSAVYLCASSLGREGLNEQFFGPGTRLTVL.

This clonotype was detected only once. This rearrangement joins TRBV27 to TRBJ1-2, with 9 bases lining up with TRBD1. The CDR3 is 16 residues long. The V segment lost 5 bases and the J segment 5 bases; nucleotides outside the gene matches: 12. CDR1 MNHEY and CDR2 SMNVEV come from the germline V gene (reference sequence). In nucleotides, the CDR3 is TGTGCCAGCAGTCCCCACAGGGGGCGCCCCGGGTATGGCTACACCTTC. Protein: CASSPHRGRPGYGYTF.

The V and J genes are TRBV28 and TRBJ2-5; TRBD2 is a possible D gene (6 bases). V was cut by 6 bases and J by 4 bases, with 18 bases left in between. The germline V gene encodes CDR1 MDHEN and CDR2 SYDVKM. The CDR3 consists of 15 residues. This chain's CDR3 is CASSPGTDSGETQYF. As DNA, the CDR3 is TGTGCCAGCAGCCCTGGGACTGACTCGGGAGAGACCCAGTACTTC. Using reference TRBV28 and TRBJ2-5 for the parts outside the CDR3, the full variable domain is DVKVTQSSRYLVKRTGEKVFLECVQDMDHENMFWYRQDPGLGLRLIYFSYDVKMKEKGDIPEGYSVSREKKERFSLILESASTNQTSMYLCASSPGTDSGETQYFGPGTRLLVL.

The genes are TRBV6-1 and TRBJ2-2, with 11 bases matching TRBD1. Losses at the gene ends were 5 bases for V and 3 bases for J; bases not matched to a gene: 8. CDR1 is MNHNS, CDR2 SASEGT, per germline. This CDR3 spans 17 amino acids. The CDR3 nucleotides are TGTGCCAGCAGTAGACTGGGGACAGGGGGAGACACCGGGGAGCTGTTTTTT. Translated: CASSRLGTGGDTGELFF.

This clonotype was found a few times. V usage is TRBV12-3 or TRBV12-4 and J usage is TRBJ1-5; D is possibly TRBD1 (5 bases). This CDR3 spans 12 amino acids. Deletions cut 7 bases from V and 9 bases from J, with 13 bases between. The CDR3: CASTPTRGPQHF. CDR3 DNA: TGTGCCAGCACTCCCACTAGGGGGCCCCAGCATTTT.

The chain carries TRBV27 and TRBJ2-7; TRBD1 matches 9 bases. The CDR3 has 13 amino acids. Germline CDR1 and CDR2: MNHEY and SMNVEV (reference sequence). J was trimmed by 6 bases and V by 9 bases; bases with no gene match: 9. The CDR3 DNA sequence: TGTGCCAGTTACCGGGACAGGGCTAGCGAGCAGTACTTC. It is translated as CASYRDRASEQYF.

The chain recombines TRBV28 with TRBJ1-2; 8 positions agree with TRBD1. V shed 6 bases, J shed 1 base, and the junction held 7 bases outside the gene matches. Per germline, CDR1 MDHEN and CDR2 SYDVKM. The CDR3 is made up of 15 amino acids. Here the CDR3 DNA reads TGTGCCAGCAGCCCAGGACAGGGCGTTAACTATGGCTACACCTTC. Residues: CASSPGQGVNYGYTF.

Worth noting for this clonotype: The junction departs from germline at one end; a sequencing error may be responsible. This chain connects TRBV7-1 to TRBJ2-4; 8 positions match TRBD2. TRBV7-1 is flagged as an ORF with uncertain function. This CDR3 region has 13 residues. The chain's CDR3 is CASSGLAQNIQYF. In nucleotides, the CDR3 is TGTGCCAGCAGCGGACTAGCCCAAAACATTCAGTACTTC.

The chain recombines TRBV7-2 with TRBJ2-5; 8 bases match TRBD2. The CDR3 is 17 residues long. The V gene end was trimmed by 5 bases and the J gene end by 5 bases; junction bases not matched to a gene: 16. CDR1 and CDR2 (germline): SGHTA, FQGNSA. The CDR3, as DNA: TGTGCCAGCAGCCCCCGGTGGCTGGCGGGGGGTCCGGAGACCCAGTACTTC. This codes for CASSPRWLAGGPETQYF.

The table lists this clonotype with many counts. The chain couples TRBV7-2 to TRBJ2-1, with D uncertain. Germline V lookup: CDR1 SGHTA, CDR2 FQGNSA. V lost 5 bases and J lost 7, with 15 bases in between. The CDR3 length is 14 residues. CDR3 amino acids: CASSPTLAANEQFF. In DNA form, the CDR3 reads TGTGCCAGCAGCCCCACCCTGGCAGCTAATGAGCAGTTCTTC. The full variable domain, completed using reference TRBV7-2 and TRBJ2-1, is GAGVSQSPSNKVTEKGKDVELRCDPISGHTALYWYRQSLGQGLEFLIYFQGNSAPDKSGLPSDRFSAERTGGSVSTLTIQRTQQEDSAVYLCASSPTLAANEQFFGPGTRLTVL.

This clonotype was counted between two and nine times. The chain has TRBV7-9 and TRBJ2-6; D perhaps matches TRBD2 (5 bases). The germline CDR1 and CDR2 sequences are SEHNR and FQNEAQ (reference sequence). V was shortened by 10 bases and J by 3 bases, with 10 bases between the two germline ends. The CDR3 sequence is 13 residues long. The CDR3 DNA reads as TGTGCCACCGGGATCTTTGGGGCCAACGTCCTGACTTTC. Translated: CATGIFGANVLTF.

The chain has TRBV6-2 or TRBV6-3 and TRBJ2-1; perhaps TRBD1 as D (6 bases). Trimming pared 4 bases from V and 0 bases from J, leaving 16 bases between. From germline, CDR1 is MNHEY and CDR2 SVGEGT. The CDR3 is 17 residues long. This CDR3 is CASSFPRTALSYNEQFF. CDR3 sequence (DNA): TGTGCCAGCAGTTTCCCCAGGACAGCCCTCTCCTACAATGAGCAGTTCTTC.

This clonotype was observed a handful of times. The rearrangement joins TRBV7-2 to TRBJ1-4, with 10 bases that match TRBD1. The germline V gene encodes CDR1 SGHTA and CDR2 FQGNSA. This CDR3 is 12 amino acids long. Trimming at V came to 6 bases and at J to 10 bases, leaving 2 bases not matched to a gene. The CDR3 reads CASSRDRGKLFF. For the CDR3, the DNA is TGTGCCAGCAGTAGGGACAGGGGAAAACTGTTTTTT.

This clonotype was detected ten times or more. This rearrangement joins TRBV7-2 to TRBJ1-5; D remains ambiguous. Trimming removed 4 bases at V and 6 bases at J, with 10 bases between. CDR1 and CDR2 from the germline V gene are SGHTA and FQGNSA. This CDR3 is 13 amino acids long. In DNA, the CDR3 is TGTGCCAGCAGCTCCCGGGGTGGTCAGCCCCAGCATTTT. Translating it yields CASSSRGGQPQHF.